Listed here are 27 T cell receptor beta chains from one sample, sequenced in a study of T cell changes during pregnancy in multiple sclerosis (dated by TCRdb to the late 2010s). The library came from the immunoSEQ multiplex PCR assay. TCRdb provides this immuneACCESS table in a form limited to in-frame rearrangements. Some clones are lacking; in checked studies, under half of them reflect an unresolved V gene, and why the rest are absent is not known. The sample yields some 43,000 clones; about 90% were counted once. The ten biggest clones cover less than 12% of the sample. The input for sequencing was CD8+ T cells from peripheral blood mononuclear cells, taken in the first trimester of pregnancy. The receptors were gathered from a female donor with multiple sclerosis, enrolled in a pregnancy study.

The V and J genes are TRBV25-1 and TRBJ2-2; the D gene is possibly TRBD2 (5 bases). CDR3 length: 13 residues. Looked up from germline, CDR1 is MGHDK and CDR2 is SYGVNS. Trimming cost V 10 bases and J 3 bases, with 12 bases left between them. CDR3 DNA: TGTGCCACTCCCGGGGAGCACACCGGGGAGCTGTTTTTT. Its translation is CATPGEHTGELFF.

This chain links TRBV11-2 with TRBJ2-1; 11 bases map to TRBD2. The CDR3 runs to 15 residues. In germline, CDR1 is SGHAT, CDR2 FQNNGV. The trim removed 5 bases at V and 9 bases at J, leaving 9 bases unmatched. The DNA of the CDR3 is TGTGCCAGCAGCCCCCTTAGCGGGGGGGCCGGTGAGCAGTTCTTC. This codes for CASSPLSGGAGEQFF.

The chain uses TRBV7-3 and TRBJ2-3; 10 positions match TRBD2. Germline V gives CDR1 SGHTA, CDR2 FQGTGA. This CDR3 region has 17 residues. With 4 bases clipped from V and 0 bases from J, the junction kept 7 bases outside the gene matches. The CDR3 coding sequence is TGTGCCAGCAGCTCAGGACAGGGACTAGCGAGCACAGATACGCAGTATTTT. As protein: CASSSGQGLASTDTQYF.

The CDR3 loop is CASSLVPGTDTQYF. CDR3 coding DNA: TGTGCCAGCAGCTTAGTCCCGGGCACAGATACGCAGTATTTT. The gene calls are TRBV7-3 and TRBJ2-3, with D uncertain. V was cut by 2 bases and J by 1 base, with 7 bases left in between. This CDR3 has 14 amino acids. The germline V gene has CDR1 SGHTA and CDR2 FQGTGA.

In DNA, the CDR3 is TGCAGCGTCGCCCCCCGGGACAGGGGATACGAGCAGTACTTC. This gives the protein CSVAPRDRGYEQYF. The chain employs TRBV29-1 and TRBJ2-7, with 10 bases identical to TRBD1. The CDR3 contains 14 residues. Germline CDR1 SQVTM, CDR2 ANQGSEA. V lost 6 bases, J lost 4 bases, and 9 bases stayed unmatched.

This sequence joins TRBV4-3 and TRBJ1-1, with D tentatively TRBD1 (6 bases). V was pared by 0 bases and J by 11 bases, with 25 bases between. Germline CDR1 and CDR2: LGHNA and YSLEER. CDR3 length: 17 amino acids. CDR3 amino acids: CASSQDRGMGVMTSAFF. In DNA form, the CDR3 reads TGCGCCAGCAGCCAAGATAGGGGGATGGGGGTCATGACTTCGGCTTTCTTT.

This clone was seen more than once but under ten times. The chain carries TRBV29-1 and TRBJ2-1, with D maybe TRBD1 (5 bases). The CDR3 has 12 residues. In germline, CDR1 is SQVTM, CDR2 ANQGSEA. V lost 1 base to trimming and J lost 5 bases, with 6 bases between them. CDR3 loop: CSVEVRDNEQFF. CDR3 bases: TGCAGCGTTGAAGTCAGGGACAATGAGCAGTTCTTC.

This chain joins TRBV6-5 and TRBJ1-6, with 8 positions matching TRBD1. Germline V CDR1 and CDR2: MNHEY, SVGAGI. Trimming cost V 5 bases and J 9 bases; bases outside gene matches: 6. The CDR3 sequence is 14 residues long. As DNA, the CDR3 is TGTGCCAGCAGTCCGGGACAGGTGTTTTCACCCCTCCACTTT. Protein sequence: CASSPGQVFSPLHF.

The CDR3 bases are TGTGCCAGCAGCTTGCCCTGGACAGGCGTCGGGGAGACCCAGTACTTC. Translated, it gives CASSLPWTGVGETQYF. The chain links TRBV5-5 to TRBJ2-5, with 7 nucleotides matching TRBD1. CDR3 length: 16 residues. With V trimmed by 1 base and J by 5 bases, 11 bases remained unmatched. Looked up from germline, CDR1 is SGHKS and CDR2 is YYEKEE (reference sequence).

This clone is a singleton in its sample. This sequence joins TRBV6-5 and TRBJ2-7; 12 bases match TRBD2. Germline V gene data show CDR1 as MNHEY and CDR2 as SVGAGI. CDR3 length: 15 residues. The ends lost 5 bases at V and 6 bases at J; junction bases unmatched: 8. The CDR3 is CASSQGTSGLLEQYF. The CDR3, as DNA: TGTGCCAGCAGTCAAGGGACTAGCGGGCTCCTCGAGCAGTACTTC.

This chain uses TRBV1 with TRBJ2-6; no DNA check was done on the table's D call, TRBD2. TRBV1 is marked as a pseudogene. This CDR3 region has 18 residues. The CDR3 reads CTSSQVERVCSGANVLTF. CDR3 DNA: TGCACCAGCAGCCAAGTAGAGCGGGTGTGCTCTGGGGCCAACGTCCTGACTTTC.

The gene calls are TRBV13 and TRBJ2-7; TRBD2 matches at 11 bases. Per the germline V gene, CDR1 is PRHDT and CDR2 is FYEKMQ (reference sequence). Unmatched junction bases numbered 11, after V lost 2 bases and J lost 5 bases. This CDR3 is 17 amino acids long. CDR3 in DNA: TGTGCCAGCAGCTTATGGGAATTAGCGGGAGGGCCCCACGAGCAGTACTTC. This encodes CASSLWELAGGPHEQYF.

This sequence joins TRBV7-6 and TRBJ2-1, with D perhaps TRBD1 (6 bases). There are 18 residues in the CDR3. V was pared by 2 bases and J by 0 bases, with 17 bases between. The germline CDR1 and CDR2 sequences are SGHVS and FNYEAQ. Written as DNA, the CDR3 is TGTGCCAGCAGCTTAACTCCTCAGGGGTCCATCTCCTACAATGAGCAGTTCTTC. It translates to CASSLTPQGSISYNEQFF.

The chain has TRBV7-8 and TRBJ1-5; possibly TRBD1 for D (5 bases). Germline values: CDR1 SGHVS, CDR2 FQNEAQ. V was pared by 2 bases and J by 5 bases, with 13 bases between. The CDR3 is made up of 15 amino acids. The DNA for the CDR3 is TGTGCCAGCAGCTTACGAAGACAGACCGATCAGCCCCAGCATTTT. As protein: CASSLRRQTDQPQHF.

The J gene is TRBJ2-7, the V gene TRBV10-1, with TRBD1 matching over 7 bases. Trimming cost V 9 bases and J 2 bases; bases outside gene matches: 25. CDR3 length: 19 amino acids. Germline V gene lookup returns CDR1 WNHNN and CDR2 SYGVQD (reference sequence). The CDR3 nucleotides read TGCGCCAGAATAGAAAGGACGGGACAGAGCACAGCTGGCCCCTACGAGCAGTACTTC. Amino acid sequence: CARIERTGQSTAGPYEQYF.

The V and J genes are TRBV7-2 and TRBJ2-3; D unclear. V was trimmed by 1 base and J by 4 bases, leaving 9 bases between them. CDR1 and CDR2 (germline): SGHTA, FQGNSA. The CDR3 length is 14 residues. CDR3 DNA sequence: TGTGCCAGCAGCTTAGATCCCTACCCAGATACGCAGTATTTT. Translation: CASSLDPYPDTQYF.

The chain employs TRBV7-6 and TRBJ2-5; TRBD1 matches 7 bases. The CDR3 totals 15 residues. Germline CDR1 and CDR2: SGHVS and FNYEAQ. The V and J ends lost 0 bases and 4 bases, in that order; junction bases with no gene match: 5. CDR3: CASSLARPGGETQYF. For the CDR3, the DNA is TGTGCCAGCAGCTTAGCTCGGCCAGGGGGAGAGACCCAGTACTTC.

The rearrangement joins TRBV4-1 to TRBJ1-2; 8 bases are shared with TRBD1. Germline CDR1 and CDR2: MGHRA and YSYEKL. With 6 bases clipped from V and 3 bases from J, the junction kept 9 bases outside the gene matches. The CDR3 is 15 amino acids. CDR3 sequence: CASSRGQGGDYGYTF. DNA of the CDR3: TGCGCCAGCAGTCGAGGACAGGGAGGAGACTATGGCTACACCTTC.

V is TRBV7-9 and J is TRBJ1-2, with 8 bases fitting TRBD1. CDR1 and CDR2 from the germline V gene are SEHNR and FQNEAQ (reference sequence). Trimming removed 5 bases from V and 3 bases from J; junction bases left unmatched: 8. This CDR3 contains 15 residues. CDR3 coding DNA: TGTGCCAGCAGCCGTATCGGACAGGGCCACTATGGCTACACCTTC. It translates to CASSRIGQGHYGYTF.

This sequence joins TRBV2 and TRBJ1-1; D gene uncertain. The CDR3 extends over 14 amino acids. Per the germline V gene, CDR1 is SNHLY and CDR2 is FYNNEI. Trimming pared 4 bases from V and 3 bases from J, leaving 12 bases between. CDR3: CASSVREADTEAFF. CDR3 nucleotides: TGTGCCAGCAGTGTTCGGGAGGCGGACACTGAAGCTTTCTTT.

The V gene is TRBV7-9, the J gene TRBJ2-3, with TRBD1 matching 10 bases. The junction had 20 bases not matched to a gene; V was cut back by 10 bases and J by 10 bases. The germline gives CDR1 SEHNR, CDR2 FQNEAQ (reference sequence). The length of the CDR3 is 16 residues. The CDR3 reads CATGHGTGDSDWAQYF. For the CDR3, the DNA is TGTGCCACCGGGCACGGGACAGGGGACTCCGATTGGGCGCAGTATTTT.

V and J are TRBV4-3 and TRBJ1-2, with 9 bases matching TRBD1. J gave up 5 bases and V 5 bases, and 6 bases lay outside the gene matches. This CDR3 contains 14 residues. The germline CDR1 and CDR2 sequences are LGHNA and YSLEER. CDR3 bases: TGCGCCAGCAGCTTACAGGGGGCTCGTTATGGCTACACCTTC. Translating gives CASSLQGARYGYTF.

This chain joins TRBV18 and TRBJ1-1; D ambiguous. The CDR3 sequence is 15 residues long. The V end was cut by 3 bases, the J end by 1 base, with 12 bases between. Germline V gene sequence: CDR1 KGHSH, CDR2 LQKENI. CDR3: CASSPRGAQNTEAFF. CDR3 bases: TGTGCCAGCTCACCCCGAGGAGCTCAGAACACTGAAGCTTTCTTT.

The V call is TRBV7-9, the J call TRBJ2-5, with 11 bases lining up with TRBD2. The V gene end was trimmed by 1 base and the J gene end by 2 bases; junction bases not matched to a gene: 12. CDR1 and CDR2 from the germline V gene are SEHNR and FQNEAQ (reference sequence). The CDR3 sequence is 19 residues long. The CDR3 spells CASSLELASGGFKQETQYF. CDR3 bases: TGTGCCAGCAGCTTAGAATTGGCTAGCGGGGGGTTTAAACAAGAGACCCAGTACTTC.

The V call is TRBV12-5, the J call TRBJ2-5; the match to TRBD2 covers 9 bases. Germline V gene data show CDR1 as LGHNT and CDR2 as FRNRAP. The V gene end was trimmed by 6 bases and the J gene end by 1 base; junction bases not matched to a gene: 18. This CDR3 is built from 19 residues. The CDR3 DNA is TGTGCTAGTGGGACCCCCGGACTATTGCGGGGGGGGCCCCAAGAGACCCAGTACTTC. Amino acid sequence: CASGTPGLLRGGPQETQYF.

The chain is built from TRBV25-1 and TRBJ1-2; 12 nucleotides align to TRBD1. The germline V gene has CDR1 MGHDK and CDR2 SYGVNS. V trimming: 4 bases; J trimming: 8 bases; junction bases outside the gene matches: 5. CDR3 length: 14 amino acids. The CDR3 nucleotides are TGTGCCAGCAGTGGGGGGACAGGGGGCGCGGGCTACACCTTC. It codes for CASSGGTGGAGYTF.

CDR3 DNA sequence: TGTGCCAGCAGCTTAGCCTGGGACAGGGGGCTAGCTGAAGCTTTCTTT. This gives the protein CASSLAWDRGLAEAFF. The V and J genes are TRBV7-2 and TRBJ1-1, with TRBD1 identical over 12 bases. The CDR3 sequence is 16 residues long. V dropped 0 bases and J dropped 6; count of bases not matched to a gene: 5. In germline, CDR1 is SGHTA, CDR2 FQGNSA.